This TCR beta chain comes out of a study of cytomegalovirus exposure and HLA in healthy donors. Overall study context: Most donors, about 82% of a few hundred genotyped, fell in the Caucasian-associated ancestry cluster. Study outcomes and limitations: Among immune exposure information, only CMV serostatus was available. Productive rates of about 87% or about 30% were seen for most TCR beta V segments in an earlier analysis.

As concerns this clone: Its antigen is as yet unknown.

This CDR3 has 14 residues. Germline CDR1 is MDHEN and CDR2 is SYDVKM. Trimming cost V 7 bases and J 2 bases; bases outside gene matches: 3. PCR used 60 Vbeta primers and 13 Jbeta primers. TCRdb's table, derived via immunoSEQ multiplex PCR, lists solely in-frame clones and lacks some. In the table there are more than 100,000 clones, approximately 73% of which are singletons. This TCR came from a woman aged 18-29 years in good health and CMV-seropositive. Material for sequencing was PBMCs. The chain has TRBV28 and TRBJ2-2; TRBD2 matches at 8 bases. The CDR3 sequence is CASKAGGNTGELFF. DNA for the CDR3: TGTGCCAGCAAGGCGGGAGGAAACACCGGGGAGCTGTTTTTT.